This TCR beta chain originates from a study of blood T cell repertoires in COVID-19. V was shortened by 5 bases and J by 0 bases, with 14 bases between the two germline ends. Per the germline V gene, CDR1 is MNHEY and CDR2 is SVGEGT. The CDR3 length is 16 residues. TCRdb's table, derived via immunoSEQ multiplex PCR, lists solely in-frame clones and lacks some. The sample holds 150,000 to 200,000 clones; 75% to 85% are singletons and the top ten take approximately 10%. This clonotype was obtained from a human donor in a cohort sampled during active COVID-19. The V gene is TRBV6-2 or TRBV6-3, the J gene TRBJ2-1; perhaps TRBD2 as D (5 bases). Sequenced material: peripheral blood. This CDR3 reads CASSTALVLSYNEQFF. The CDR3 DNA follows: TGTGCCAGCAGTACCGCACTAGTTCTCTCCTACAATGAGCAGTTCTTC.